A selection of T cell receptor beta chains follows, all from one sample in a study of T-cell memory formation after mild COVID-19. TCRdb re-derived calls from the 5' RACE reads in MiXCR, one entry per CDR3 protein. In the table there are about 450,000 distinct CDR3 sequences, roughly a quarter of which are singletons. The sequenced sample was PBMCs or a T cell subset sorted from them (not recorded which). The source is an adult woman who had mild COVID-19 (a few samples of this study predate the infection). Cell type and time point are not known. CDR3s include the opening cysteine and the closing phenylalanine or tryptophan. Fields, in order: D gene, J gene, clone size, V gene, CDR3 DNA, CDR3 protein. The D gene is left open where the match is weak. Size tells how often a clone was seen (once, few, many) or the class of an expanded clone, and some rows leave it out.

D: TRBD2; J: TRBJ2-5; size: few; V: TRBV7-9; DNA: TGTGCCAGCAGCTCTGATAGCGGGGGGATACAAGAGACCCAGTACTTC; CDR3: CASSSDSGGIQETQYF
D: .; J: TRBJ2-3; size: .; V: TRBV6-5; DNA: TGTGCCAGCAGTCTGGACCGGGGCGATACGCAGTATTTT; CDR3: CASSLDRGDTQYF
D: .; J: TRBJ2-3; size: .; V: TRBV6-2/TRBV6-3; DNA: TGTGCCAGCAGACCCGGGACTCACTACACAGATACGCAGTATTTT; CDR3: CASRPGTHYTDTQYF
D: TRBD1; J: TRBJ1-5; size: .; V: TRBV2; DNA: TGTGCCAGCAGCGGGGGACAGGGAGGCAATCAGCCCCAGCATTTT; CDR3: CASSGGQGGNQPQHF
D: .; J: TRBJ1-2; size: .; V: TRBV3-1; DNA: TGTGCCAGCAGCCAACCCGGGGGCGTCTATGGCTACACCTTC; CDR3: CASSQPGGVYGYTF
D: .; J: TRBJ1-6; size: .; V: TRBV5-7; DNA: TGTGCCAGCAGCTTGTCACTCAGGCTTGACTCCTATAATTCACCCCTCCACTTT; CDR3: CASSLSLRLDSYNSPLHF
D: TRBD2; J: TRBJ2-3; size: .; V: TRBV20-1; DNA: TGCAGTGCTACCCCTAGCGGGAGGACAGATACGCAGTATTTT; CDR3: CSATPSGRTDTQYF
D: .; J: TRBJ1-2; size: .; V: TRBV11-2; DNA: TGTGCCAGCAGTCATAGGGTATACGGTCCCTATGGCTACACCTTC; CDR3: CASSHRVYGPYGYTF
D: .; J: TRBJ2-6; size: few; V: TRBV5-1; DNA: TGCGCCAGCAGCACCGGACAGTTTTCTGGGGCCAACGTCCTGACTTTC; CDR3: CASSTGQFSGANVLTF
D: .; J: TRBJ2-1; size: .; V: TRBV7-3; DNA: TGTGCCAGCAGCTTAATTGGTCGGAGCTCCTACAATGAGCAGTTCTTC; CDR3: CASSLIGRSSYNEQFF
D: TRBD1; J: TRBJ2-2; size: .; V: TRBV5-4; DNA: TGTGCCAGCAGCTTTGAACAGGGGTCCGCCGGGGAGCTGTTTTTT; CDR3: CASSFEQGSAGELFF
D: .; J: TRBJ1-3; size: few; V: TRBV15; DNA: TGTGCCACCAGCAGAGCCTCTCCCTCCTCTGGAAACACCATATATTTT; CDR3: CATSRASPSSGNTIYF
D: .; J: TRBJ2-5; size: many; V: TRBV20-1; DNA: TGCAGTGCTAGAGAAGGGGGTGTGGGGACCCAGTACTTC; CDR3: CSAREGGVGTQYF
D: TRBD1; J: TRBJ2-1; size: few; V: TRBV15; DNA: TGTGCCACCGGCACCGGGACAGGGGTCAATGAGCAGTTCTTC; CDR3: CATGTGTGVNEQFF
D: .; J: TRBJ2-5; size: .; V: TRBV5-6; DNA: TGTGCCAGCAGCCCCGGGACACTCCGCTGGGCCCAAGAGACCCAGTACTTC; CDR3: CASSPGTLRWAQETQYF
D: .; J: TRBJ1-1; size: few; V: TRBV5-1; DNA: TGCGCCAGCAGCTTGATTCCGGGGGGCACTGAAGCTTTCTTT; CDR3: CASSLIPGGTEAFF
D: .; J: TRBJ1-1; size: .; V: TRBV7-9; DNA: TGTGCCAGCACCTACAAACCGGGAAACACTGAAGCTTTCTTT; CDR3: CASTYKPGNTEAFF
D: .; J: TRBJ1-4; size: few; V: TRBV28; DNA: TGTGCCAGCAGTTTGCGGAATGAAAAACTGTTTTTT; CDR3: CASSLRNEKLFF
D: .; J: TRBJ2-2; size: .; V: TRBV12-3/TRBV12-4; DNA: TGTGCCAGCAGTTTAGGGGCAGCCTTATTTTTAGGGGAGCTGTTTTTT; CDR3: CASSLGAALFLGELFF